A selection of T cell receptor beta chains follows, all from one sample in a study of blood T cell repertoires in COVID-19. Sequenced by immunoSEQ multiplex PCR; TCRdb stores in-frame clones only, minus some. The sample shows almost 2,500 clones, about nine tenths of them seen only once. Sequenced: peripheral blood. Receptor source: a man aged 65-85 years with active COVID-19. CDR3s include the opening cysteine and the closing phenylalanine or tryptophan. The D gene is left open where the match is weak. Clone size, where shown, is once, few, many, or a class for clones that have expanded.

>once|TRBJ1-6|TRBV13|NA
TGTGCCAGCAGCTTAGGACGGGGGAATTCACCCCTCCACTTT
CASSLGRGNSPLHF
>NA|TRBJ2-5|TRBV27|NA
TGTGCCAGCAGTTTATCGGCCCCCCATGAGACCCAGTACTTC
CASSLSAPHETQYF
>once|TRBJ2-3|TRBV5-1|NA
TGCGCCAGCAGCTTGGGCGGGACTAGCACAGATACGCAGTATTTT
CASSLGGTSTDTQYF
>NA|TRBJ1-2|TRBV14|NA
TGTGCCAGCAGCCAAGGTACCCCGGCTAACTATGGCTACACCTTC
CASSQGTPANYGYTF
>NA|TRBJ1-4|TRBV5-1|NA
TGCGCCAGCAGCTTGGTTTCACAGAATGAAAAACTGTTTTTT
CASSLVSQNEKLFF
>NA|TRBJ1-1|TRBV6-5|NA
TGTGCCAGCAGTACGTGGGCGGGGTCCACTGAAGCTTTCTTT
CASSTWAGSTEAFF
>few|TRBJ2-7|TRBV18|TRBD1
TGTGCCAGCTCCCCTAGACAGGGTCGCTACGAGCAGTACTTC
CASSPRQGRYEQYF
>NA|TRBJ1-2|TRBV5-1|NA
TGCGCCAGCAGCTTGTCCAGCTATGGCTACACCTTC
CASSLSSYGYTF
>NA|TRBJ2-2|TRBV9|TRBD2
TGTGCCAGCAGCGATGAAAGGGGAGGGGTCTACACCGGGGAGCTGTTTTTT
CASSDERGGVYTGELFF
>NA|TRBJ2-7|TRBV6-2/TRBV6-3|TRBD1
TGTGCCAGCAGTTATCGTAGGGGGCTTTCCTACGAGCAGTACTTC
CASSYRRGLSYEQYF
>NA|TRBJ1-2|TRBV10-3|TRBD1
TGTGCCATTTGGACAGGGGTAGGCTACACCTTC
CAIWTGVGYTF
>NA|TRBJ2-3|TRBV24-1|TRBD1
TGTGCCACCAGTGATTTCCGGGACAGGGGTACAGATACGCAGTATTTT
CATSDFRDRGTDTQYF
>NA|TRBJ2-5|TRBV5-1|TRBD1
TGCGCCAGCAGCTTCAGCCCAGGGGGCCAAGAGACCCAGTACTTC
CASSFSPGGQETQYF
>NA|TRBJ2-1|TRBV6-6|NA
TGTGCCAGCAGCCTTTCAACTAGCAGCGATGAGCAGTTCTTC
CASSLSTSSDEQFF
>NA|TRBJ2-2|TRBV4-1|TRBD2
TGCGCCAGCAGCTTCCGGACTAGCGGGGGTAACACCGGGGAGCTGTTTTTT
CASSFRTSGGNTGELFF
>NA|TRBJ1-6|TRBV11-3|TRBD1
TGTGCCAGCAGCGACTACGGGGACAGGCAGGGAGGAGCCCTCCACTTT
CASSDYGDRQGGALHF
>NA|TRBJ1-2|TRBV9|TRBD1
TGTGCCAGCAGCGTAGATACAGGGGGCGCCTACACCTTC
CASSVDTGGAYTF
>NA|TRBJ2-1|TRBV27|TRBD1
TGTGCCAGCAGTTTATTAGCCAGGGGGCCTGGTGAGCAGTTCTTC
CASSLLARGPGEQFF
>NA|TRBJ2-7|TRBV5-5|NA
TGTGCCAGCAGCCCGACGGGGACCTACGAGCAGTACTTC
CASSPTGTYEQYF
>NA|TRBJ1-3|TRBV19|NA
TGTGCCAGTACCCTCCAGGCAGGAACCTCTGGAAACACCATATATTTT
CASTLQAGTSGNTIYF
>NA|TRBJ2-5|TRBV13|NA
TGTGCCAGCAGAGTTGCGGGGGCCGAGACCCAGTACTTC
CASRVAGAETQYF
>NA|TRBJ2-7|TRBV5-4|TRBD1
TGTGCCAGCAGCTTCGGATTGACAGGGGTTTTTCAGCTACGCGAGCAGTACTTC
CASSFGLTGVFQLREQYF
>NA|TRBJ2-1|TRBV29-1|TRBD2
TGCAGCGCTATCCGGACTAGCGGGATGACCTACAATGAGCAGTTCTTC
CSAIRTSGMTYNEQFF
>NA|TRBJ2-7|TRBV7-3|NA
TGTGCCAGCAGCATCTATCCGGGACACTCCTACGAGCAGTACTTC
CASSIYPGHSYEQYF
>NA|TRBJ2-7|TRBV27|TRBD1
TGTGCCAGCACCCAAGGCGGGGGGACAGGGGTCTACGAGCAGTACTTC
CASTQGGGTGVYEQYF
>NA|TRBJ2-1|TRBV19|NA
TGTGCCAGTAGTACGACCCAACTAGGATTCTCGAAGTTCTTC
CASSTTQLGFSKFF
>NA|TRBJ2-7|TRBV27|NA
TGTGCCAGCAGTTTATACTTGGAGGAACCCTACGAGCAGTACTTC
CASSLYLEEPYEQYF
>NA|TRBJ1-2|TRBV18|TRBD1
TGTGCCAGCTCACCCGGGACAGAGATTTTGAGTGGCTACACCTTC
CASSPGTEILSGYTF
>few|TRBJ2-1|TRBV27|NA
TGTGCCAGCAGCCAGGGGACCTTCCCCGAGTTCTTC
CASSQGTFPEFF
>NA|TRBJ2-7|TRBV18|NA
TGTGCCAGCTCCCGGACACAGGGAGCCCCCTACGAGCAGTACTTC
CASSRTQGAPYEQYF
>once|TRBJ1-1|TRBV29-1|NA
TGCAGCGTTGAAGGAGGGGGCACTGAAGCTTTCTTT
CSVEGGGTEAFF
>NA|TRBJ2-3|TRBV6-5|NA
TGTGCCAGCAGTTACACTGGGCTAGCCCCAGATACGCAGTATTTT
CASSYTGLAPDTQYF
>NA|TRBJ1-1|TRBV29-1|TRBD1
TGCAGCGTCCTGGACAGGGGGCTTGGGGACACTGAAGCTTTCTTT
CSVLDRGLGDTEAFF
>NA|TRBJ2-2|TRBV19|NA
TGTGCCAGTAGGATCCGGGACTCGAACACCGGGGAGCTGTTTTTT
CASRIRDSNTGELFF
>large|TRBJ1-4|TRBV27|NA
TGTGCCAGCAGTTTACGGGGACTAGCTAATGAAAAACTGTTTTTT
CASSLRGLANEKLFF
>NA|TRBJ2-7|TRBV27|TRBD2
TGTGCCAGCAGTTTATCTAGCGGGTTCGACGAGCAGTACTTC
CASSLSSGFDEQYF
>NA|TRBJ2-2|TRBV5-5|NA
TGTGCCAGCACCCCCCACGGAGGTACCGGGGAGCTGTTTTTT
CASTPHGGTGELFF
>NA|TRBJ2-7|TRBV27|TRBD2
TGTGCCAGCAGTTTATCGAAACATGACCGACTAGCGGACTACGAGCAGTACTTC
CASSLSKHDRLADYEQYF
>NA|TRBJ2-2|TRBV30|TRBD2
TGTGCCTGGAGGGAACGAGGGACTAGTACCGGGGAGCTGTTTTTT
CAWRERGTSTGELFF
>NA|TRBJ2-3|TRBV15|TRBD2
TGTGCCACCAGCAGAGATAGCGGGGGGGCGTTAGATACGCAGTATTTT
CATSRDSGGALDTQYF
>NA|TRBJ2-2|TRBV7-9|TRBD2
TGTGCCAGCAGCCCCGGGGGGTCGAACACCGGGGAGCTGTTTTTT
CASSPGGSNTGELFF
>NA|TRBJ2-5|TRBV7-9|TRBD2
TGTGCCAGCAGCTCGGGACTAATCCAAGAGACCCAGTACTTC
CASSSGLIQETQYF
>NA|TRBJ2-7|TRBV10-2|TRBD2
TGCGCCAGCAGTCGGAGCGGGAGGATTTACGAGCAGTACTTC
CASSRSGRIYEQYF
>NA|TRBJ1-6|TRBV5-5|NA
TGTGCCAGCAGCTTTAGGCGGACAGACTATAATTCACCCCTCCACTTT
CASSFRRTDYNSPLHF
>once|TRBJ1-1|TRBV4-1|NA
TGCGCCAGCAGCCAAGACGCCTGGACTCCAGCTTTCTTT
CASSQDAWTPAFF
>NA|TRBJ2-1|TRBV10-3|NA
TGTGCCATCAGTGACAGGGGAGAGCAGTTCTTC
CAISDRGEQFF
>NA|TRBJ2-5|TRBV29-1|NA
TGCAGCGCTCCGAACAGCGGGTCAGAGACCCAGTACTTC
CSAPNSGSETQYF
>NA|TRBJ1-4|TRBV3-1/TRBV3-2|NA
TGTGCCAGCAGCCAAGATCGTGAGAATGGCAGCCGGGGGGAAAAACTGTTTTTT
CASSQDRENGSRGEKLFF
>NA|TRBJ2-5|TRBV9|TRBD1
TGTGCCAGCAGCGTAGGGGACAGAGGGGCGAGGGGCCAAGAGACCCAGTACTTC
CASSVGDRGARGQETQYF
>NA|TRBJ1-1|TRBV6-2/TRBV6-3|NA
TGTGCCAGCAGCCTGGAGGGATTCAACACTGAAGCTTTCTTT
CASSLEGFNTEAFF
>NA|TRBJ1-1|TRBV12-3/TRBV12-4|NA
TGTGCCAGCAGCCCCCTGCCAGGGACTGAAGCTTTCTTT
CASSPLPGTEAFF
>NA|TRBJ2-7|TRBV5-1|NA
TGCGCCAGCTCCCGGGACAACCCCTACGAGCAGTACTTC
CASSRDNPYEQYF
>NA|TRBJ2-1|TRBV24-1|TRBD2
TGTGCCACCAGTGATCCCCGGACTAGTATAAATGAGCAGTTCTTC
CATSDPRTSINEQFF
>NA|TRBJ2-6|TRBV10-1|NA
TGCGCCAGCAGCGCCGGATTCAGGGTGGCCGGGGCCAACGTCCTGACTTTC
CASSAGFRVAGANVLTF
>once|TRBJ1-4|TRBV18|TRBD1
TGTGCCAGCTCACCACGGACAGGGCCTGAAAAACTGTTTTTT
CASSPRTGPEKLFF
>NA|TRBJ2-7|TRBV11-2|TRBD2
TGTGCCAGCAGCCAAAGACTAGCGGGAGGCCCTCTCTACGAGCAGTACTTC
CASSQRLAGGPLYEQYF
>once|TRBJ1-2|TRBV2|NA
TGTGCCAGCAGCCATGAGGTGGAGGCCTATGGCTACACCTTC
CASSHEVEAYGYTF
>NA|TRBJ1-3|TRBV9|NA
TGTGCCAGCAGCGTAGACGGGAGCTCTGGAAACACCATATATTTT
CASSVDGSSGNTIYF
>once|TRBJ1-1|TRBV3-1/TRBV3-2|NA
TGTGCCAGCAGCCAAGATTTGGGCACGAACACTGAAGCTTTCTTT
CASSQDLGTNTEAFF
>once|TRBJ1-1|TRBV23-1|TRBD1
TGCGCCAGCAGTCATGTAGCAGGGGGGAACACTGAAGCTTTCTTT
CASSHVAGGNTEAFF